This TCR beta chain was retrieved from a study of shared clonotypes between healthy human individuals. Study-level findings and limits: The study generally estimated greater richness for naive than memory subsets.

The CDR3 sequence is 15 residues long. The J segment lost 2 bases and the V segment lost 3 bases, leaving 7 bases of the junction unmatched. The germline CDR1 and CDR2 sequences are KGHSH and LQKENI. Nashville, Tennessee was home to all donors, each a Caucasian adult. The split of CD4+ cells yielded CD45RA+ naive and CD45RA-negative memory subsets. Clones were read by immunoSEQ multiplex PCR, and TCRdb kept only the in-frame ones, dropping some. The sample shows nearly 1,000,000 clones, about 80% of them seen only once. About this clone itself: What it binds is unknown.

The specimen was memory CD4+ T cells sorted from blood. The subset is: CD45RA-negative fraction. This receptor was identified in a man younger than 35 in good health. The genes are TRBV18 and TRBJ2-7, with 7 bases identical to TRBD1. DNA for the CDR3: TGTGCCAGCTCACCGGGACAGTTAAAGACCTACGAGCAGTACTTC. Translating it yields CASSPGQLKTYEQYF.